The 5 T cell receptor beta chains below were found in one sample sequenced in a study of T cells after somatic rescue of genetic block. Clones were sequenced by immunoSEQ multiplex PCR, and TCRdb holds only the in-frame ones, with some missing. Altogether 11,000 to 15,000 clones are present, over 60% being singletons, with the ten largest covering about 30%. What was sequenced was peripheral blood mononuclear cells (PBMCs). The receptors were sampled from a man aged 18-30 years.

CDR3 amino acids: CASRRTGSYYEQYF. The CDR3 DNA reads as TGTGCCAGCAGAAGGACAGGGTCCTATTACGAGCAGTACTTC. This chain connects TRBV2 to TRBJ2-7; 8 positions match TRBD1. CDR1 SNHLY and CDR2 FYNNEI come from the germline V gene. Trimming cost V 6 bases and J 4 bases; bases outside gene matches: 8. The length of the CDR3 is 14 residues.

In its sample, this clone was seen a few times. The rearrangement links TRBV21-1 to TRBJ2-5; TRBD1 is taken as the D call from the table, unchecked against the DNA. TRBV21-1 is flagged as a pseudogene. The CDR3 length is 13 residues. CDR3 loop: CASSTQGQETQYF. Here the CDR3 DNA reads TGTGCCAGCAGCACTCAGGGTCAGGAGACCCAGTACTTC.

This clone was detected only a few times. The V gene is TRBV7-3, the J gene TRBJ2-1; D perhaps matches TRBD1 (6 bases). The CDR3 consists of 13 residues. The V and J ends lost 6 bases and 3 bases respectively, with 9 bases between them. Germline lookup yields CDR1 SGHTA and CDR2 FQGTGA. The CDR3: CASSQQGYNEQFF. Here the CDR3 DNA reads TGTGCCAGCAGTCAACAGGGCTACAATGAGCAGTTCTTC.

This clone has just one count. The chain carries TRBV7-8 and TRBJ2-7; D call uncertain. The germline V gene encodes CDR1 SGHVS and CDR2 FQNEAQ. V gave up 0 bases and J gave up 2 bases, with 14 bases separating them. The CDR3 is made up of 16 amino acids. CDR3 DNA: TGTGCCAGCAGCTTAGCGTCAGTCTTAGGGCCCTACGAGCAGTACTTC. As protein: CASSLASVLGPYEQYF.

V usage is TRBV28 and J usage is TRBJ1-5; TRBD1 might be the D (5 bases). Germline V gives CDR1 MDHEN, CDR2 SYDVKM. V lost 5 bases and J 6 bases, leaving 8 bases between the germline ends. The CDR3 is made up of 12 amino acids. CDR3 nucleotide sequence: TGTGCCAGCAGTCTCCAGGGTCAGCCCCAGCATTTT. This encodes CASSLQGQPQHF.